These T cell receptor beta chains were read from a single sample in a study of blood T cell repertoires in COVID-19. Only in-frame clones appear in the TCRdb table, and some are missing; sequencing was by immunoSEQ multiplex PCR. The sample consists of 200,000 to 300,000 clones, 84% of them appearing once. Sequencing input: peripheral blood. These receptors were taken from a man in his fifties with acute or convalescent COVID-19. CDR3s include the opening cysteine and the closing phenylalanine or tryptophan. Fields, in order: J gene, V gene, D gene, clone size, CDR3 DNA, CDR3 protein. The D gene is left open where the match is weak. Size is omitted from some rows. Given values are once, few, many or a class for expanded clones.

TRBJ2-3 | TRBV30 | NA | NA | TGTGCCTGGAGTGTACAGGGGGGGATGGATACGCAGTATTTT | CAWSVQGGMDTQYF
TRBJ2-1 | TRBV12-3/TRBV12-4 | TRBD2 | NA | TGTGCCAGCAGCCTAGAGGGACTAGTCGTGCAGTTCTTC | CASSLEGLVVQFF
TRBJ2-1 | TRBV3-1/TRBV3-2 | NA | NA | TGTGCCAGCAGCCATCCAACAGGGGAGCAGTTCTTC | CASSHPTGEQFF
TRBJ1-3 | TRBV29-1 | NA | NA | TGCAGCGTTGGGGCAGGCCTTAGCTCTGGAAACACCATATATTTT | CSVGAGLSSGNTIYF
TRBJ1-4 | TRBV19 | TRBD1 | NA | TGTGCCAGTAGGAGACAGGGAACTAATGAAAAACTGTTTTTT | CASRRQGTNEKLFF
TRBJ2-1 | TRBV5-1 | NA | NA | TGCGCCAGCAGCTTATCTGAAAGAGTAAACAATGAGCAGTTCTTC | CASSLSERVNNEQFF
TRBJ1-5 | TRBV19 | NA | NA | TGTGCCAGTAGTCTCTACAGGGAAGGTCAGCCCCAGCATTTT | CASSLYREGQPQHF
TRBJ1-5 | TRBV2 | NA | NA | TGTGCCAGCACGGACGGACACAATCAGCCCCAGCATTTT | CASTDGHNQPQHF
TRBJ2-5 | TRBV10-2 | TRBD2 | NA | TGCGCCAGCAGTGAGGGGCGGGAGATAGAGACCCAGTACTTC | CASSEGREIETQYF
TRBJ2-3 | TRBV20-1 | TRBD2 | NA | TGCAGTGCTAGTAAGCGGGGGGGCACAGATACGCAGTATTTT | CSASKRGGTDTQYF
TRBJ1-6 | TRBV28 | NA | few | TGTGCCAGCAGTTTCCCCGCGGCCGGAGGGAGCTCCTATAATTCACCCCTCCACTTT | CASSFPAAGGSSYNSPLHF